Below, one T cell receptor beta chain is given with its context. The antigen this receptor binds is unknown. Base qualities are not provided; no much larger clone lies one nucleotide away. The sample originates from a study of CD8+ T cells in alopecia areata (dated by TCRdb to between 2017 and 2018). General notes on the study: To study T cell clonal expansion in alopecia areata, the researchers applied high-throughput TCRbeta sequencing to both the C3H/HeJ mouse model and human patients. On the human side, TCRbeta sequencing was run on scalp tissue and on sorted CD4+ and CD8+ peripheral blood T cells from healthy controls and from alopecia areata patients with either patchy or totalis/universalis disease. Scalp clonality was compared among normal scalp (n=4), patchy alopecia areata scalp (n=8), and alopecia totalis/universalis scalp (n=8). RNA was extracted with the PAXgene miRNA kit for fixed scalp, the miRNeasy kit for PBMCs, and the RNeasy kit for mouse skin. TCRbeta CDR3 regions were amplified by immunoSEQ multiplex PCR with 35 Vbeta forward and 13 Jbeta reverse primers. Beyond this particular receptor, the publication reports: Compared with normal scalp, lesional scalp had higher clonality and more expanded CD8+ clones, particularly in alopecia totalis/universalis, a pattern that suggests antigenic drive. Unlike mouse skin, which is dominated by gammadelta T cells, normal human skin has resident alphabeta T cells that are also sequenced, and this complicates analysis of the scalp TCR repertoire. TCR sequences shared between patients were less clear than in mice, possibly partly because of HLA diversity in the patient population.

The library was generated by the immunoSEQ multiplex PCR assay. RNA was extracted from all samples and reverse transcribed into cDNA as template for TCR sequencing. SuperScript III was used for first-strand cDNA synthesis, primed with a 2:1 mix of oligo-dT and random hexamers. A synthetic immune receptor repertoire was used to assess amplification bias, and residual bias was removed computationally. As for the original processing: Raw reads were preprocessed to remove errors, and CDR3 was defined according to IMGT conventions as the region from the conserved cysteine to phenylalanine. Clonality was computed by normalizing Shannon entropy by log2 of the number of productive unique TCRs and subtracting the result from 1. Whether each scalp clone was CD4 or CD8 was inferred by checking scalp TCRbeta sequences against the CD4 and CD8 repertoires from sorted blood. TCRdb carries this immuneACCESS record with in-frame sequences only. Its versions omit some clonotypes, under half of them owing to an unresolved V gene in the studies checked, with the rest unexplained. V and J calls plus clone size are reproduced from that table; the DNA served to infer D and trimming. Here the sample has about 100,000 clones; 55% to 75% occur a single time. The ten largest clonotypes hold roughly 19% of the sample.

PBMCs were separated by density centrifugation and stained for CD3, CD4 and CD8, after which CD4+ and CD8+ T cells were sorted on a FACSAria. Unaffected controls provided scalp biopsies and blood samples. The germline ends are 11 bases apart after V is trimmed by 3 bases and J by 10 bases. The cysteine opens and the phenylalanine closes a CDR3 of 12 amino acids. The read is trimmed to its CDR3 DNA, 36 bases read in frame from base 1. CDR1 and CDR2 were assigned from the germline V gene (reference sequence) as SEHNR and FQNEAQ. The rearrangement joined TRBV7-9 to TRBJ2-3; the D segment might be TRBD1 or TRBD2, since each matches 5 bases. The source of this sequence is a human donor in good health. The source material was CD8+ T cells sorted from blood. CDR3 region: CASSLGPGAQYF. At the DNA level, the sequence is TGTGCCAGCAGCTTGGGACCGGGTGCGCAGTATTTT.